This record covers a single T cell receptor (beta chain). There is no known antigen for this receptor. No base quality information exists; no much larger clone differs at one position. CDR1 is given as SGHTS and CDR2 as YDEGEE, both from the germline V gene. The CDR3 runs 11 residues from the cysteine to the phenylalanine. This entry keeps only the CDR3 DNA: 33 bases, framed from base 1. At the junction V is shortened by 2 bases and J by 7 bases, with 5 bases in between. Multiplexed two-step PCR with Vbeta-specific forward primers and Jbeta-specific reverse primers was used to amplify TCRbeta CDR3 regions. Through the immunoSEQ service, TCRbeta libraries were sequenced on an Illumina instrument. The paper's processing steps were these. V, D and J genes were assigned using IMGT annotation, and counts were corrected for multiplex PCR bias using synthetic CDR3 analogues. Repertoire clonality was computed in the immunoSEQ Analyzer as one minus normalized Shannon entropy. Whether a clone counted as expanded was decided by Fisher's exact test with Benjamini-Hochberg false discovery rate control and a two-tailed cutoff of P<0.01. As stored in TCRdb, this immuneACCESS dataset retains in-frame rearrangements with V and J assigned. A fraction of the clones does not appear; measured against another copy, unresolved V genes explain less than half of the discrepancy, and the remainder lacks a known reason. D and trimming were read from the DNA, whereas the V and J calls and clone size are those reported in that table. The table for this sample lists some 10,000 clones; about two thirds of them were counted only once. 0.5% to 0.7% of the sample comes from the top ten.

This sample was included in a study of regulatory dendritic cells for organ transplantation (dated by TCRdb to about 2017). Study-wide context: Regulatory dendritic cells were generated from monocytes cultured with vitamin D3 on days 0 and 4 and IL-10 on day 4. TCRbeta repertoires were sequenced from sorted naive and memory CD4+ and CD8+ T cells before and after allostimulation with regulatory or mature dendritic cells. On day 6, LPS was added to the DC cultures to test how the DCs responded to a strong maturation-inducing agent. Here is what the overall study found, with its caveats: Highly diverse repertoires were observed in naive CD4+ and CD8+ T cells, whereas lower diversity was observed in memory cells, and the most oligoclonal repertoires were found in memory CD8+ cells. Among the resting subsets, memory CD8+ T cells contained the most alloreactive TCR clonotypes. Allostimulation expanded memory CD8+ clones in both subjects, but regulatory dendritic cells appeared to induce more limited expansion than mature dendritic cells. The authors pointed out considerable heterogeneity between individuals in the alloreactive memory CD8+ T cell pool, and only a couple of subjects were sequenced.

Sorted T cell subsets were CFSE-labeled and co-cultured for around five days with allogeneic regulatory or mature dendritic cells at a 1:10 DC:T ratio. Naive T cells were sorted as CD45RA+ and memory T cells as CD45RO+ CD4+ or CD8+ cells by FACS. A couple of healthy control subjects provided the T cells used for TCR sequencing. The Qiagen DNeasy Blood & Tissue Kit was used to extract genomic DNA. The specimen sequenced was naive CD4+ T cells from blood cultured with dendritic cells. The sample's cell subset or site label, decoded: CD45RA+ naive T cells. The chain is made from TRBV5-8 and TRBJ2-3, with no confidently assigned D gene. The TCR originated in a human donor in good health. The CDR3 is CASSLLNTQYF. At the DNA level, the sequence is TGTGCCAGCAGCTTACTGAATACGCAGTATTTT.